These T cell receptor beta chains were read from a single sample in a study of blood T cells in healthy people across ages. TCRdb reprocessed the 5' RACE reads with MiXCR, giving one entry per CDR3 protein. The sample lists fewer than 750,000 distinct CDR3 sequences; under 65% were seen once. Material for sequencing was blood. Receptors were obtained from a woman of 80 years or more in good health. The CDR3 runs from the conserved cysteine through the conserved F or W. D genes are given only for firm matches. Clone sizes are given selectively: once, few, many, or a class where the clone is expanded.

.	TRBJ2-7	TRBV18	few	TGTGCCAGCTCACCGGGCGAGCGCGAGCAGTACTTC	CASSPGEREQYF
TRBD1	TRBJ1-6	TRBV20-1	.	TGCAGTGCTAGAGAACGTCGGGACAGGGGAAATTCACCCCTCCACTTT	CSARERRDRGNSPLHF
.	TRBJ2-7	TRBV7-2	.	TGTGCCAGCAGCTTAGGACTAGGGACCGACTACGAGCAGTACTTC	CASSLGLGTDYEQYF
TRBD1	TRBJ1-1	TRBV25-1	.	TGTGCCAGCAGTGATCCCGCAGGGGGCCACACTGAAGCTTTCTTT	CASSDPAGGHTEAFF
.	TRBJ2-2	TRBV27	few	TGTGCCAGCACCGCATCGAACACCGGGGAGCTGTTTTTT	CASTASNTGELFF
.	TRBJ1-1	TRBV7-3	.	TGTGCCAGCAGCTTTCAGGGGCGAAGCACTGAAGCTTTCTTT	CASSFQGRSTEAFF
TRBD1	TRBJ1-5	TRBV19	.	TGTGCCAGTAGTACCTTAATTGGACAGGCCGTACAGCCCCAGCATTTT	CASSTLIGQAVQPQHF
.	TRBJ2-3	TRBV7-6	.	TGTGCCAGCAGCGCGCACGCTGACGGGAGTATGGTTACGCAGTATTTT	CASSAHADGSMVTQYF
.	TRBJ2-6	TRBV14	.	TGTGCCAGCAGCCAGAGGGGACGCTCTGGGGCCAACGTCCTGACTTTC	CASSQRGRSGANVLTF
.	TRBJ1-2	TRBV25-1	.	TGTGCCAGCAGGAAGAGGAGGGACGAGGGGAATTCTAACTATGGCTACACCTTC	CASRKRRDEGNSNYGYTF
.	TRBJ1-6	TRBV20-1	.	TGCAGTGCTAGTCCAGGGGCGGTCAATTCACCCCTCCACTTT	CSASPGAVNSPLHF
.	TRBJ2-3	TRBV5-1	few	TGCGCCAGCAGCTTTGGGACGGATACGCGGTATTTT	CASSFGTDTRYF
.	TRBJ1-2	TRBV12-3/TRBV12-4	.	TGTGCCAGCAGTCTTGACAGGCATGGGGCAGATGGCTACACCTTC	CASSLDRHGADGYTF
TRBD2	TRBJ2-5	TRBV20-1	.	TGCAGTGCTAGAGATGGGACTAGCGTGGGAGAGACCCAGTACTTC	CSARDGTSVGETQYF
TRBD1	TRBJ1-4	TRBV29-1	few	TGCAGCGCCGGACAGGCCCTGAATGAAAAACTGTTTTTT	CSAGQALNEKLFF
.	TRBJ2-5	TRBV7-2	.	TGTGCCAGCAGCTTTCCCTCTGGCGGGGCCTTTAGGACCCAGTACTTC	CASSFPSGGAFRTQYF
.	TRBJ2-5	TRBV15	once	TGTGCCACCAGCAGAGATGGCCAAGGGGAGACCCAGTACTTC	CATSRDGQGETQYF
.	TRBJ2-1	TRBV10-2	.	TGCGCCAGCAGTTTTGGGTTAGGTGGATCGGATGAGCAGTTCTTC	CASSFGLGGSDEQFF
TRBD1	TRBJ1-5	TRBV6-4	.	TGTGCCAGCAGATTCAACAGGGGACTCTACTATAGCAATCAGCCCCAGCATTTT	CASRFNRGLYYSNQPQHF
.	TRBJ1-2	TRBV5-1	many	TGCGCCAGCAGCTCCCAGGGCGCGGATGGCTACACCTTC	CASSSQGADGYTF
.	TRBJ1-4	TRBV3-1	many	TGTGCCAGCAGCCTCCAAGGGACAAATGAAAAACTGTTTTTT	CASSLQGTNEKLFF
.	TRBJ2-5	TRBV9	.	TGTGCCAGCACCTCCGCGGAGGGCAATGAGCAGTACTTC	CASTSAEGNEQYF
TRBD2	TRBJ2-1	TRBV30	.	TGTGCCTGGAGTGCCTTAGCGGGGGGCCCACGTCTTAGCTCCTACAATGAGCAGTTCTTC	CAWSALAGGPRLSSYNEQFF
.	TRBJ2-1	TRBV7-2	.	TGTGCCAACAGCTCCAGACCTCAATCCTACAATGAGCAGTTCTTC	CANSSRPQSYNEQFF
.	TRBJ1-5	TRBV7-2	.	TGTGCCAGCAGCTTAATCACAGCCAATCAGCCCCAGCATTTT	CASSLITANQPQHF
TRBD1	TRBJ2-7	TRBV12-3/TRBV12-4	.	TGCGCCAGCAGGGGGTACTACGAGCAGTACTTC	CASRGYYEQYF
TRBD2	TRBJ2-1	TRBV11-2	many	TGTGCCAGCAGCCCCACTAGCGATGAGCAGTTCTTC	CASSPTSDEQFF
.	TRBJ2-1	TRBV29-1	many	TGCAGCGTTTCTAAGTCTATCCAAAATGAGCAGTTCTTC	CSVSKSIQNEQFF
TRBD1	TRBJ2-7	TRBV5-1	many	TGCGCCAGCAGCTTCGAGACAGGGGGGACCTACGAGCAGTACTTC	CASSFETGGTYEQYF
.	TRBJ1-4	TRBV7-9	.	TGTGCCAGCAGCTTGTATGGGAGTGAGGCAAATGAAAAACTGTTTTTT	CASSLYGSEANEKLFF
TRBD2	TRBJ2-1	TRBV12-3/TRBV12-4	.	TGTGCCAGCAGTTCTTCTAGCGGGTTCTACAGTGAGCAGTTCTTC	CASSSSSGFYSEQFF
.	TRBJ2-1	TRBV2	few	TGTGCCAGCAGTGAACAGGGACGAGCAGCATACAATGAGCAGTTCTTC	CASSEQGRAAYNEQFF
.	TRBJ2-7	TRBV2	many	TGTGCCAGCGGGGAGACAGGTTTCTACGAGCAGTACTTC	CASGETGFYEQYF
.	TRBJ2-5	TRBV2	.	TGTGCCAGCAGACGCCCGGGCCCTGCCAATGAGCAGTACTTC	CASRRPGPANEQYF
.	TRBJ2-1	TRBV20-1	many	TGCAGTGTCCTTAGAGGGGGGTACTACAATGAGCAGTTCTTC	CSVLRGGYYNEQFF
TRBD2	TRBJ2-3	TRBV20-1	once	TGCAGTGCTAGATTTGGCGGGGGGGCCTCAGATACGCAGTATTTT	CSARFGGGASDTQYF
.	TRBJ1-5	TRBV7-2	.	TGTGCCAGCAGCTTCAACAGGGCGTCCGGACAGCCCCAGCATTTT	CASSFNRASGQPQHF
TRBD1	TRBJ1-4	TRBV20-1	.	TGCAGTGCTAGCCGCCGGGACAGGAGGAGTGAAAAACTGTTTTTT	CSASRRDRRSEKLFF
.	TRBJ2-2	TRBV30	.	TGTGCCTGGAGTGCCCAGGGGACCGGGGAGCTGTTTTTT	CAWSAQGTGELFF
.	TRBJ2-1	TRBV20-1	.	TGCAGCGGACTGCTAGAGCTCGCGGGCCGGTGGTCCTACAATGAGCAGTTCTTC	CSGLLELAGRWSYNEQFF
.	TRBJ2-1	TRBV27	many	TGTGCCAGCAGTTTAATACTGCGGCCAGATGGGGAGCAGTTCTTC	CASSLILRPDGEQFF
.	TRBJ1-6	TRBV9	many	TGTGCCAGCAGCGTTCCGACGGCGGATTCACCCCTCCACTTT	CASSVPTADSPLHF